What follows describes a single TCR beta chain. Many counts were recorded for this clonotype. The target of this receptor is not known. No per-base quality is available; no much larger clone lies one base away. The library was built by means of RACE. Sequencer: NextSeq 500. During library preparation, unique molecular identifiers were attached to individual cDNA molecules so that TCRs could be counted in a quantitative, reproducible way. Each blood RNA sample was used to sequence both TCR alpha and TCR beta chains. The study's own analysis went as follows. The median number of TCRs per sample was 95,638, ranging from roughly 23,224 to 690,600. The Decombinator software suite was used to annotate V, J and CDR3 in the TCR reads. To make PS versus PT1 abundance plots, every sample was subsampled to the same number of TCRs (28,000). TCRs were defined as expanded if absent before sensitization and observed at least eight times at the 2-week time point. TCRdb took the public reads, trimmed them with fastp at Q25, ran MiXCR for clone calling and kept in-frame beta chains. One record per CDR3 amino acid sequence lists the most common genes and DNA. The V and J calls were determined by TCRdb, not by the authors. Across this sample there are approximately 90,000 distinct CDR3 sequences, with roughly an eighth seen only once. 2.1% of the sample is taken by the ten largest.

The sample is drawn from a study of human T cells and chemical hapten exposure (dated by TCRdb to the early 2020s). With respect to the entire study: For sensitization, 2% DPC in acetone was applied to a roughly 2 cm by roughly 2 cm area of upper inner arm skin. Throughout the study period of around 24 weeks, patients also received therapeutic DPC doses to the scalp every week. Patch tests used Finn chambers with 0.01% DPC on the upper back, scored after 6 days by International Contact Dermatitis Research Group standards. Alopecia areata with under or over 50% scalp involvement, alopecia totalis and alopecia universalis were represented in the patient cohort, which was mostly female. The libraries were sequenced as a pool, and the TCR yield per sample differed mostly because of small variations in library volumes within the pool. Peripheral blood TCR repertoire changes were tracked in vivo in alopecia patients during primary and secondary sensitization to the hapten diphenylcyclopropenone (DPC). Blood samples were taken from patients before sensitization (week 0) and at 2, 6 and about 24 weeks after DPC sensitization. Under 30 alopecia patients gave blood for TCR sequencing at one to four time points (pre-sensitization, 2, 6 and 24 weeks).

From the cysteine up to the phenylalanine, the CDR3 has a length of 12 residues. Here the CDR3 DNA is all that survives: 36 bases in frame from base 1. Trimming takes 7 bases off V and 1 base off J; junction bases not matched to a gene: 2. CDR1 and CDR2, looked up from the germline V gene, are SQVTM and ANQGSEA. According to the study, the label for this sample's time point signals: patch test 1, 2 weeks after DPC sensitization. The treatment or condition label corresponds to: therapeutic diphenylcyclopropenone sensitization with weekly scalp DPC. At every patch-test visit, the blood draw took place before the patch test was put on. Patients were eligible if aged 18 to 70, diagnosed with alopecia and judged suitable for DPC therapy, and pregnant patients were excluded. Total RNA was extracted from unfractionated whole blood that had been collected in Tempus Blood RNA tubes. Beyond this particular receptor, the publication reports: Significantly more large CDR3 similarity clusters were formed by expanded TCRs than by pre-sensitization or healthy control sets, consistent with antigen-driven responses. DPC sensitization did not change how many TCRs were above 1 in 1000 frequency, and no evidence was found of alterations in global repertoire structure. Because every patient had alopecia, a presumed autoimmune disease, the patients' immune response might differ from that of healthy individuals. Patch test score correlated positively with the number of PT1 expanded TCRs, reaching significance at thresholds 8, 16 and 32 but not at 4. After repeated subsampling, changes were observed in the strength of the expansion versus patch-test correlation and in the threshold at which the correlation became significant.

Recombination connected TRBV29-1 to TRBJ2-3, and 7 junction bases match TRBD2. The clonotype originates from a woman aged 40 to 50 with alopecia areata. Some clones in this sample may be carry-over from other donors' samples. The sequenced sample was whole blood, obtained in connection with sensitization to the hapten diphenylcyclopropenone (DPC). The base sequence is TGCAGCGGGAGCGGGGGCACAGATACGCAGTATTTT. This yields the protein CSGSGGTDTQYF.